Listed here are 32 T cell receptor beta chains from one sample, sequenced in a study of blood T cell repertoires in COVID-19. Sequencing used immunoSEQ multiplex PCR; TCRdb keeps in-frame clones, though not all of them. This sample has some 240,000 clones, with roughly 80% found just once. Sequenced material: peripheral blood. These receptors came from a woman of 80 years or more with acute or convalescent COVID-19.

In this sample, this clone turned up a few times. V and J are TRBV6-5 and TRBJ1-1; possible D gene TRBD1, 6 bases. The length of the CDR3 is 13 residues. V lost 11 bases, J lost 0 bases, and 13 bases lay in between. Germline CDR1 is MNHEY and CDR2 is SVGAGI. CDR3 residues: CAGRWGLNTEAFF. The DNA for the CDR3 is TGTGCCGGCCGATGGGGGCTGAACACTGAAGCTTTCTTT.

This chain uses TRBV2 with TRBJ1-5; 9 bases are shared with TRBD1. The CDR3 contains 15 residues. Trimming removed 4 bases from V and 5 bases from J; junction bases left unmatched: 6. Germline values: CDR1 SNHLY, CDR2 FYNNEI. The CDR3 DNA follows: TGTGCCAGCAGTGTGATCAACAGGGGGCATCAGCCCCAGCATTTT. Translated, it gives CASSVINRGHQPQHF.

In its sample, this clone is medium-sized. The rearrangement links TRBV9 to TRBJ1-5, with a possible D match to TRBD1 (6 bases). Germline V gene sequence: CDR1 SGDLS, CDR2 YYNGEE. V lost 5 bases, J lost 4 bases, and 16 bases lay in between. The CDR3 is 15 residues long. The CDR3 region has the DNA TGTGCCAGCAGTCCACAGGGAACTTTGAATCAGCCCCAGCATTTT. It specifies CASSPQGTLNQPQHF.

The chain uses TRBV9 and TRBJ2-2; TRBD1 might be the D (5 bases). Germline values: CDR1 SGDLS, CDR2 YYNGEE. CDR3 length: 13 residues. Trimming shortened V by 2 bases and J by 7 bases, and 9 bases separated the two germline ends. In DNA form, the CDR3 reads TGTGCCAGCAGCGTTTCGACAGTCGGGGAGCTGTTTTTT. Translated: CASSVSTVGELFF.

The rearrangement uses TRBV6-2 or TRBV6-3 and TRBJ1-4; 7 bases agree with TRBD1. The germline V gene encodes CDR1 MNHEY and CDR2 SVGEGT. V lost 2 bases, J lost 0 bases, and 12 bases stayed unmatched. This CDR3 is 19 amino acids long. The CDR3 bases are TGTGCCAGCAGTTACCGTCGGACAGGCGAGCCTTCAACTAATGAAAAACTGTTTTTT. It codes for CASSYRRTGEPSTNEKLFF.

The chain links TRBV10-3 to TRBJ1-2; D perhaps matches TRBD1 (5 bases). The germline gives CDR1 ENHRY, CDR2 SYGVKD. V was shortened by 4 bases and J by 2 bases, with 8 bases between the two germline ends. The CDR3 consists of 13 residues. CDR3 sequence: CAISGPGNYGYTF. Written as DNA, the CDR3 is TGTGCCATCAGTGGTCCAGGGAACTATGGCTACACCTTC.

The rearrangement links TRBV28 to TRBJ1-6, with TRBD1 as a possible D gene (5 bases). Germline CDR1 is MDHEN and CDR2 is SYDVKM. The CDR3 spans 15 residues. Trimming left V 5 bases short and J 1 base short, with 9 bases between. CDR3 loop: CASSQRGSYNSPLHF. The CDR3 DNA reads as TGTGCCAGCAGTCAACGGGGGTCCTATAATTCACCCCTCCACTTT. Looking up the rest from reference TRBV28 and TRBJ1-6 gives the full variable domain: DVKVTQSSRYLVKRTGEKVFLECVQDMDHENMFWYRQDPGLGLRLIYFSYDVKMKEKGDIPEGYSVSREKKERFSLILESASTNQTSMYLCASSQRGSYNSPLHFGNGTRLTVT.

The rearrangement uses TRBV5-1 and TRBJ2-1; possible D gene TRBD2, 5 bases. Germline V gene lookup returns CDR1 SGHRS and CDR2 YFSETQ. V was clipped by 5 bases and J by 5 bases, with 8 bases between them. CDR3 length equals 12 residues. In DNA form, the CDR3 reads TGCGCCAGCAGACCGGGGAACAATGAGCAGTTCTTC. It specifies CASRPGNNEQFF. Full variable domain (missing parts from reference TRBV5-1 and TRBJ2-1): KAGVTQTPRYLIKTRGQQVTLSCSPISGHRSVSWYQQTPGQGLQFLFEYFSETQRNKGNFPGRFSGRQFSNSRSEMNVSTLELGDSALYLCASRPGNNEQFFGPGTRLTVL.

The V call is TRBV10-3, the J call TRBJ1-1, with TRBD1 matching 7 bases. The CDR3 is 12 amino acids. Per the germline V gene, CDR1 is ENHRY and CDR2 is SYGVKD. The V segment lost 9 bases and the J segment 7 bases; nucleotides outside the gene matches: 8. Here the CDR3 DNA reads TGTGCCATTAGAAACGGACAGGTTGAAGCTTTCTTT. The encoded protein is CAIRNGQVEAFF.

The chain has TRBV6-6 and TRBJ2-7, with 9 bases fitting TRBD1. Germline V CDR1 and CDR2: MNHNY, SVGAGI (reference sequence). The CDR3 contains 16 residues. Losses at the gene ends were 4 bases for V and 5 bases for J; bases not matched to a gene: 12. This chain's CDR3 is CASSFPPGQGTHEQYF. Written as DNA, the CDR3 is TGTGCCAGCAGTTTCCCCCCGGGACAGGGCACCCACGAGCAGTACTTC.

The V call is TRBV19, the J call TRBJ2-2, with a possible D match to TRBD2 (6 bases). This CDR3 comprises 14 residues. The V gene's germline CDR1 is LNHDA and CDR2 SQIVND (reference sequence). Trimming took off 7 bases at V and 7 bases at J, with 16 bases between the two ends. CDR3 residues: CASTETRGVGELFF. DNA for the CDR3: TGTGCCAGTACCGAGACTAGAGGGGTCGGGGAGCTGTTTTTT.

About this clone: The junction departs from the called germline gene at one end, perhaps through a read error. This chain joins TRBV5-1 and TRBJ2-7; TRBD2 matches 9 bases. In germline, CDR1 is SGHRS, CDR2 YFSETQ. The CDR3 contains 17 residues. CDR3 coding DNA: TGCGCCCGCAGCTTGGGGGCCCGCGGGGGGGCCTCCTACGAGCAGTACTTC. As protein: CARSLGARGGASYEQYF. The full variable domain, with the rest looked up from reference TRBV5-1 and TRBJ2-7, is KAGVTQTPRYLIKTRGQQVTLSCSPISGHRSVSWYQQTPGQGLQFLFEYFSETQRNKGNFPGRFSGRQFSNSRSEMNVSTLELGDSALYLCARSLGARGGASYEQYFGPGTRLTVT.

This clone was recorded only once. The rearrangement joins TRBV4-1 to TRBJ1-4, with TRBD1 matching over 7 bases. Per the germline V gene, CDR1 is MGHRA and CDR2 is YSYEKL. V trimming: 0 bases; J trimming: 4 bases; junction bases outside the gene matches: 11. This CDR3 is built from 18 residues. This CDR3 is CASSQDRDSLRVNEKLFF. In DNA, the CDR3 is TGCGCCAGCAGCCAAGATCGGGACAGCCTGAGAGTTAATGAAAAACTGTTTTTT.

The chain couples TRBV5-1 to TRBJ1-1, with D perhaps matching TRBD1 (5 bases). Germline CDR1 and CDR2: SGHRS and YFSETQ. V was clipped by 3 bases and J by 2 bases, with 11 bases between them. The CDR3 contains 14 residues. Here the CDR3 reads CASSSGDFNTEAFF. The CDR3 region has the DNA TGCGCCAGCAGCTCGGGGGACTTTAACACTGAAGCTTTCTTT.

J is TRBJ1-2 and V is TRBV30, with 7 bases identical to TRBD1. The junction had 12 bases not matched to a gene; V was cut back by 5 bases and J by 0 bases. Per germline, CDR1 GTSNPN and CDR2 SVGIG (reference sequence). This CDR3 contains 16 residues. The CDR3 region has the DNA TGTGCCTGGCTTTTTGGTGGGGACAGAGCTAACTATGGCTACACCTTC. Its protein product is CAWLFGGDRANYGYTF. The complete variable domain, with remaining parts taken from reference TRBV30 and TRBJ1-2, reads SQTIHQWPATLVQPVGSPLSLECTVEGTSNPNLYWYRQAAGRGLQLLFYSVGIGQISSEVPQNLSASRPQDRQFILSSKKLLLSDSGFYLCAWLFGGDRANYGYTFGSGTRLTVV.

The V call is TRBV6-5, the J call TRBJ1-3, with D unclear. This CDR3 comprises 15 residues. V was trimmed by 7 bases and J by 2 bases, leaving 15 bases between them. The germline gives CDR1 MNHEY, CDR2 SVGAGI. CDR3 DNA: TGTGCCAGCACTGTCAGGATTTCGGCTGGAAACACCATATATTTT. Its translation is CASTVRISAGNTIYF.

The chain carries TRBV6-5 and TRBJ2-7; TRBD2 matches 11 bases. CDR1 MNHEY and CDR2 SVGAGI come from the germline V gene. The length of the CDR3 is 15 residues. Trimming removed 7 bases from V and 4 bases from J; junction bases left unmatched: 9. In nucleotides, the CDR3 is TGTGCCAGCACCCCCCCCGGGACTAGCGGATACGAGCAGTACTTC. It yields the protein CASTPPGTSGYEQYF.

This clone appeared a single time. The chain uses TRBV6-5 and TRBJ1-4; perhaps TRBD1 as D (6 bases). The germline CDR1 and CDR2 sequences are MNHEY and SVGAGI. The ends were cut back, 7 bases at V and 5 bases at J, with 17 bases in the middle. This CDR3 has 15 amino acids. Here the CDR3 DNA reads TGTGCCAGCATCTGGACAGCCGATACCAATGAAAAACTGTTTTTT. This codes for CASIWTADTNEKLFF.

The chain recombines TRBV5-6 with TRBJ2-2, with a possible D match to TRBD2 (5 bases). The germline gives CDR1 SGHDT, CDR2 YYEEEE. With 2 bases removed from V and 7 bases from J, the gap between germline ends came to 18 bases. CDR3 size: 16 residues. In DNA form, the CDR3 reads TGTGCCAGCAGCTTAACGGGGTGGGAGCAGGACGGGGAGCTGTTTTTT. As protein: CASSLTGWEQDGELFF.

The rearrangement links TRBV9 to TRBJ2-3, with 7 bases lining up with TRBD1. This CDR3 is built from 16 residues. V gave up 3 bases and J gave up 2 bases; unmatched junction bases: 9. Germline CDR1 and CDR2: SGDLS and YYNGEE. The CDR3 reads CASSGGGQRYTDTQYF. In DNA, the CDR3 is TGTGCCAGCAGCGGTGGGGGACAGAGGTACACAGATACGCAGTATTTT.

The chain is built from TRBV29-1 and TRBJ2-7; D may match TRBD1 or TRBD2 (7 bases each). Germline loops: CDR1 SQVTM, CDR2 ANQGSEA. This CDR3 spans 14 amino acids. V lost 7 bases, J lost 2 bases, and 18 bases lay in between. CDR3 sequence reads: CSAGGQQGAYEQYF. The CDR3 DNA follows: TGCAGCGCGGGGGGCCAGCAGGGGGCCTACGAGCAGTACTTC.

V and J are TRBV27 and TRBJ1-2, with a weak D call TRBD1 (6 bases). V was shortened by 10 bases and J by 5 bases, with 20 bases between the two germline ends. CDR1 and CDR2 from the germline V gene are MNHEY and SMNVEV (reference sequence). This CDR3 contains 14 residues. CDR3 nucleotide sequence: TGTGCCAATCTCCGGGGGGCGAGTTTGTATGGCTACACCTTC. Translation: CANLRGASLYGYTF.

This sequence joins TRBV21-1 and TRBJ1-2; TRBD1 is the table's D call, not checked against the DNA. TRBV21-1 is described as a pseudogene. CDR3 length: 18 residues. CDR3 loop: CASSISGTGCPSPYGYTF. The CDR3, as DNA: TGTGCCAGCAGCATCTCCGGGACAGGGTGCCCAAGCCCCTATGGCTACACCTTC.

The rearrangement links TRBV2 to TRBJ1-1; TRBD1 might be the D (6 bases). From germline, CDR1 is SNHLY and CDR2 FYNNEI. Trimming pared 2 bases from V and 11 bases from J, leaving 18 bases between. The CDR3 has 14 residues. This CDR3 reads CASSEMRQVRGAFF. The CDR3 DNA is TGTGCCAGCAGTGAAATGCGACAGGTGAGAGGTGCTTTCTTT.

The chain recombines TRBV10-1 with TRBJ1-1; no clear D gene. Trimming shortened V by 4 bases and J by 3 bases, and 9 bases separated the two germline ends. This CDR3 has 13 amino acids. Germline V gives CDR1 WNHNN, CDR2 SYGVQD (reference sequence). CDR3 residues: CASSGQKHTEAFF. CDR3 bases: TGCGCCAGCAGTGGTCAGAAACACACTGAAGCTTTCTTT.

The chain carries TRBV9 and TRBJ2-1, with a tentative D call TRBD2 (7 bases). Per germline, CDR1 SGDLS and CDR2 YYNGEE. V lost 2 bases to trimming and J lost 4 bases, with 13 bases between them. The CDR3 runs to 15 residues. This chain's CDR3 is CASSVVGGRYNEQFF. CDR3 sequence (DNA): TGTGCCAGCAGCGTGGTGGGGGGGCGTTACAATGAGCAGTTCTTC.

The gene calls are TRBV19 and TRBJ2-3; 8 bases map to TRBD1. V shed 5 bases and J 5 bases; nucleotides not matched to a gene: 9. The CDR3 spans 15 residues. CDR1 and CDR2 from the germline V gene are LNHDA and SQIVND (reference sequence). The CDR3 region has the DNA TGTGCCAGTAGTGTCTCCCAGGGGGCGGGAGATACGCAGTATTTT. Translated: CASSVSQGAGDTQYF.

The V and J genes are TRBV7-2 and TRBJ1-5, with 11 bases identical to TRBD1. The CDR3 totals 17 residues. V lost 4 bases and J lost 2; bases outside the gene matches: 7. Germline V lookup: CDR1 SGHTA, CDR2 FQGNSA. The CDR3 bases are TGTGCCAGCAGCTCGCCTCCGGGACAGGGGGGCAATCAGCCCCAGCATTTT. Its protein is CASSSPPGQGGNQPQHF.

The gene calls are TRBV2 and TRBJ1-2; the match to TRBD1 covers 8 bases. The germline CDR1 and CDR2 sequences are SNHLY and FYNNEI. Trimming removed 6 bases from V and 4 bases from J; junction bases left unmatched: 1. The CDR3 has 12 amino acids. The CDR3 nucleotides are TGTGCCAGCAGGGGACAGGCCTATGGCTACACCTTC. Its translation is CASRGQAYGYTF.

This clone has only one observation. The genes are TRBV5-8 and TRBJ1-1, with D hard to call. This CDR3 has 17 amino acids. Trimming removed 4 bases from V and 1 base from J, with 20 bases in between. The germline gives CDR1 SGHTS, CDR2 YDEGEE. CDR3 in DNA: TGTGCCAGCAGCAGGCTTGGAGGTGGTGAGAAGAACACTGAAGCTTTCTTT. Protein: CASSRLGGGEKNTEAFF.

The chain has TRBV7-3 and TRBJ2-2, with 11 bases aligning to TRBD2. V lost 4 bases to trimming and J lost 7 bases; unmatched junction nucleotides: 8. Per the germline V gene, CDR1 is SGHTA and CDR2 is FQGTGA. The CDR3 spans 16 residues. The CDR3 loop is CASSSYSGGAGGELFF. CDR3 DNA: TGTGCCAGCAGCTCCTATAGCGGGGGGGCTGGCGGGGAGCTGTTTTTT.

This rearrangement joins TRBV5-1 to TRBJ2-3; 7 bases align to TRBD2. Germline V gene data show CDR1 as SGHRS and CDR2 as YFSETQ. The CDR3 length is 16 residues. The junction had 7 bases not matched to a gene; V was cut back by 3 bases and J by 0 bases. CDR3 sequence: CASSSAKTSSTDTQYF. DNA for the CDR3: TGCGCCAGCAGCTCCGCTAAGACTAGCAGCACAGATACGCAGTATTTT.